These 7 T cell receptor beta chains were sequenced from one sample in a study of T-cell memory formation after mild COVID-19. One entry per CDR3 protein, called by TCRdb with MiXCR from the 5' RACE reads. The sample records 40,000 to 60,000 distinct CDR3 sequences, 9.5% to 15% being singletons. The specimen sequenced was PBMCs or a T cell subset sorted from them (not recorded which). These receptors all stem from a man aged 18 to 30 who had mild COVID-19 (a few samples of this study predate the infection). Cell type and time point are not known.

The V call is TRBV7-9, the J call TRBJ1-1; D not certain. Germline V gene sequence: CDR1 SEHNR, CDR2 FQNEAQ (reference sequence). The CDR3 contains 11 residues. The V gene lost 3 bases and the J gene lost 10 bases, with 9 bases spanning the gap. The CDR3 nucleotides are TGTGCCAGCAGCTTGGGCCGTGGAGCTTTCTTT. Its protein is CASSLGRGAFF.

This clonotype was observed at least ten times. V usage is TRBV5-1 and J usage is TRBJ2-3; TRBD2 agrees at 10 bases. Trimming cost V 4 bases and J 1 base; bases outside gene matches: 6. The CDR3 is 16 amino acids. Germline values: CDR1 SGHRS, CDR2 YFSETQ. The CDR3 sequence is CASSPSTSGGTDTQYF. CDR3 DNA sequence: TGCGCCAGCAGCCCCTCAACTAGCGGGGGCACAGATACGCAGTATTTT.

This clonotype was recorded at least ten times. The V and J genes are TRBV5-1 and TRBJ2-7; D may be TRBD2 (5 bases). This CDR3 comprises 12 residues. The V end lost 4 bases, the J end lost 3 bases, and 8 bases lay between the germline ends. Germline-derived CDR1 and CDR2 are SGHRS and YFSETQ. CDR3 DNA: TGCGCCAGCAGCCGGGAAGGCTACGAGCAGTACTTC. Residues: CASSREGYEQYF.

The chain couples TRBV12-3 or TRBV12-4 to TRBJ2-7; maybe TRBD2 (6 bases). There are 14 residues in the CDR3. V gave up 5 bases and J gave up 3 bases, with 14 bases separating them. The CDR3 region has the DNA TGTGCCAGCAGTAAGGGACTCCTAGACTACGAGCAGTACTTC. Protein: CASSKGLLDYEQYF.

In this sample, this clonotype turned up many times. V and J are TRBV5-6 and TRBJ2-3, with D possibly being TRBD2 (7 bases). Trimming took off 2 bases at V and 3 bases at J, with 13 bases between the two ends. Germline values: CDR1 SGHDT, CDR2 YYEEEE. The CDR3 is made up of 15 amino acids. CDR3 DNA: TGTGCCAGCAGCTTCGACAGGCGGGGGACAGATACGCAGTATTTT. It encodes CASSFDRRGTDTQYF.

This clonotype was counted many times. The V gene is TRBV29-1, the J gene TRBJ2-3; no clear D. Trimming removed 2 bases from V and 5 bases from J, with 11 bases in between. CDR3 length: 13 residues. CDR1 is SQVTM, CDR2 ANQGSEA, per germline. This CDR3 reads CSVEPDPGDTQYF. CDR3 DNA: TGCAGCGTTGAACCCGATCCGGGAGATACGCAGTATTTT.

The gene calls are TRBV5-6 and TRBJ2-7, with 10 bases fitting TRBD1. Germline loops: CDR1 SGHDT, CDR2 YYEEEE. Unmatched junction bases numbered 14, after V lost 4 bases and J lost 4 bases. CDR3 length: 17 residues. CDR3: CASSAGGPGQGTYEQYV. The CDR3 bases are TGTGCCAGCAGCGCCGGGGGCCCGGGACAGGGGACTTACGAGCAGTACGTC.